The rows below give T cell receptor beta chains drawn from one sample of a study of T cells after yellow fever vaccination. In TCRdb, the 5' RACE reads were re-called with MiXCR into one record per CDR3 protein. This sample carries about 58,000 distinct CDR3 sequences, approximately 6.5% of them seen once, and the ten largest clones take less than 45%. The specimen comprised CD8+ T cells sorted from PBMCs, sampled on the day of the first yellow fever vaccination. These receptors originate from a man between 18 and 35 years old who received the YFV17D yellow fever vaccine. Both conserved end residues are part of each CDR3. A D gene is named only where the DNA matches it firmly. Rows give clone size only sometimes, using once, few, many, or a class for an expanded clone.

>12|-|few|TRBV3-1|TRBJ1-1
CASSQTKREAFF
TGTGCCAGCAGCCAAACGAAGAGGGAAGCTTTCTTT
>16|-|-|TRBV3-1|TRBJ2-3
CASSPLLRGPTDTQYF
TGTGCCAGCAGCCCGCTTTTGCGGGGGCCGACAGATACGCAGTATTTT
>14|TRBD2|many|TRBV11-2|TRBJ2-7
CASSHSGGLYEQYF
TGTGCCAGCAGCCATAGCGGGGGGTTATACGAGCAGTACTTC
>15|TRBD1|-|TRBV7-8|TRBJ1-5
CASSSSGTGLQPKHF
TGTGCCAGCAGCTCCTCCGGGACAGGGCTTCAGCCCAAGCATTTT
>16|-|few|TRBV4-1|TRBJ1-2
CASSQVGRGGNYGYTF
TGCGCCAGCAGCCAAGTGGGTAGGGGGGGTAACTATGGCTACACCTTC
>15|-|many|TRBV4-3|TRBJ1-1
CASSQAVTGMTEAFF
TGCGCCAGCAGCCAAGCGGTCACAGGGATGACTGAAGCTTTCTTT
>13|TRBD1|many|TRBV24-1|TRBJ1-2
CATSGSTGDGYTF
TGTGCCACCAGTGGTTCGACAGGGGACGGCTACACCTTC
>15|-|many|TRBV5-5|TRBJ1-1
CASSLGSEGDTEAFF
TGTGCCAGCAGCTTGGGGTCAGAGGGCGACACTGAAGCTTTCTTT
>15|-|many|TRBV21-1|TRBJ1-5
CAIYNRDSLNQPQHF
TGTGCCATCTATAATCGGGACAGCCTCAATCAGCCCCAGCATTTT
>14|-|few|TRBV12-3/TRBV12-4|TRBJ1-1
CASSSLGGNTEAFF
TGTGCCAGCAGTTCACTAGGGGGGAACACTGAAGCTTTCTTT
>15|-|few|TRBV27|TRBJ1-3
CASRPAGDGGNTIYF
TGTGCCAGCAGACCAGCAGGGGATGGTGGAAACACCATATATTTT
>12|-|many|TRBV11-3|TRBJ1-1
CASEGENTEAFF
TGTGCCAGCGAGGGGGAGAACACTGAAGCTTTCTTT
>15|TRBD1|-|TRBV15|TRBJ2-7
CATSNRDRSSYEQYF
TGTGCCACCAGCAACCGGGACAGAAGCTCCTACGAGCAGTACTTC
>13|TRBD2|many|TRBV6-1|TRBJ2-1
CASSLAGGSEQFF
TGTGCCAGCAGCCTAGCGGGGGGGAGTGAGCAGTTCTTC
>16|TRBD2|few|TRBV18|TRBJ2-1
CASSQVRTSKANEQFF
TGTGCCAGCTCACAGGTCCGGACTAGCAAGGCCAATGAGCAGTTCTTC
>15|TRBD2|-|TRBV7-2|TRBJ2-3
CASSVTAGATDTQYF
TGTGCCAGCAGCGTGACAGCGGGGGCCACAGATACGCAGTATTTT
>12|-|few|TRBV15|TRBJ2-1
CATSRVRIEQFF
TGTGCCACCAGCAGAGTTCGGATTGAGCAGTTCTTC
>16|-|many|TRBV4-3|TRBJ2-3
CASSHGVSGVTDTQYF
TGCGCCAGCAGCCACGGGGTTTCAGGGGTCACAGATACGCAGTATTTT
>10|-|-|TRBV29-1|TRBJ2-3
CSASTDTQYF
TGCAGCGCCAGCACAGATACGCAGTATTTT
>15|-|few|TRBV12-3/TRBV12-4|TRBJ1-4
CASRQTGPRNEKLFF
TGTGCCAGCAGACAGACAGGACCGAGAAATGAAAAACTGTTTTTT
>16|TRBD2|few|TRBV2|TRBJ2-3
CASSEDSLAGSDTQYF
TGTGCCAGCAGTGAAGATTCCCTAGCGGGGTCAGATACGCAGTATTTT
>14|-|many|TRBV12-3/TRBV12-4|TRBJ2-2
CASRPWWDTGELFF
TGTGCCAGCAGGCCATGGTGGGACACCGGGGAGCTGTTTTTT
>15|-|many|TRBV25-1|TRBJ2-2
CASSDGVGGTGELFF
TGTGCCAGCAGTGATGGAGTAGGAGGTACCGGGGAGCTGTTTTTT
>15|-|few|TRBV10-3|TRBJ2-7
CAISPGTGHPYEQYF
TGTGCCATCAGCCCGGGGACCGGACATCCTTACGAGCAGTACTTC
>15|TRBD2|few|TRBV7-9|TRBJ2-3
CASSPITAGRDTQYF
TGTGCCAGCAGCCCTATTACAGCGGGGCGAGATACGCAGTATTTT
>19|-|-|TRBV20-1|TRBJ2-4
CSARVTPGLPSSAKNIQYF
TGCAGTGCTAGAGTTACTCCGGGACTCCCGTCCTCAGCCAAAAACATTCAGTACTTC
>17|TRBD2|few|TRBV4-1|TRBJ2-1
CASSQEKRGWSYNEQFF
TGCGCCAGCAGCCAAGAGAAGCGGGGGTGGTCCTACAATGAGCAGTTCTTC
>12|-|many|TRBV24-1|TRBJ2-1
CATSDLEGIQFF
TGTGCCACCAGTGATTTGGAGGGAATCCAGTTCTTC
>12|-|-|TRBV20-1|TRBJ1-1
CSARSGRPEAFF
TGCAGTGCTAGATCGGGGAGGCCTGAAGCTTTCTTT